The 30 T cell receptor beta chains presented below share a single source sample, sequenced in a study of blood T cell repertoires in COVID-19. Measured with immunoSEQ multiplex PCR; TCRdb has only the in-frame clones, and not every one. Among hundreds of thousands of clones listed, about 80% were seen once. The sample comprised peripheral blood. Every receptor here comes from an elderly man with acute or convalescent COVID-19.

The V and J genes are TRBV5-4 and TRBJ2-7; possibly TRBD2 for D (5 bases). V lost 2 bases to trimming and J lost 2 bases, with 20 bases between them. This CDR3 contains 17 residues. In germline, CDR1 is SGHNT, CDR2 YYREEE (reference sequence). The CDR3 loop is CASSFSPGGLTTYEQYF. CDR3 DNA sequence: TGTGCCAGCAGCTTTAGTCCCGGAGGACTGACCACCTACGAGCAGTACTTC.

This rearrangement joins TRBV12-3 or TRBV12-4 to TRBJ2-7; D possibly corresponds to TRBD1 (5 bases). Deletions cut 6 bases from V and 7 bases from J, with 10 bases between. The CDR3 runs 11 residues. The CDR3 nucleotides read TGTGCCAGCAGGCAGGGAATAGAGCAGTACTTC. It is translated as CASRQGIEQYF.

The chain recombines TRBV5-1 with TRBJ2-7, with TRBD1 matching 8 bases. The length of the CDR3 is 12 residues. Germline V gene lookup returns CDR1 SGHRS and CDR2 YFSETQ. V lost 8 bases and J lost 6; bases outside the gene matches: 7. CDR3 nucleotides: TGCGCCAGTCGGACAGGGTCTTCCGAGCAGTACTTC. This gives the protein CASRTGSSEQYF.

This clone was recorded once. The chain joins TRBV27 to TRBJ2-1, with TRBD1 as a possible D gene (5 bases). This CDR3 is built from 16 residues. CDR1 and CDR2 (germline): MNHEY, SMNVEV (reference sequence). V was cut by 0 bases and J by 0 bases, with 9 bases left in between. This chain's CDR3 is CASSLSGQSSYNEQFF. The CDR3, as DNA: TGTGCCAGCAGTTTATCGGGGCAGAGCTCCTACAATGAGCAGTTCTTC.

This clone was counted a single time. The chain uses TRBV2 and TRBJ2-7; 11 nucleotides align to TRBD1. With V trimmed by 8 bases and J by 6 bases, 9 bases remained unmatched. Germline loops: CDR1 SNHLY, CDR2 FYNNEI. The CDR3 contains 14 residues. CDR3 loop: CASGISGTGGEQYF. The CDR3 region has the DNA TGTGCCAGCGGGATATCCGGGACAGGGGGCGAGCAGTACTTC.

The chain joins TRBV7-9 to TRBJ2-3; 10 nucleotides line up with TRBD1. CDR1 and CDR2 from the germline V gene are SEHNR and FQNEAQ (reference sequence). The CDR3 spans 16 residues. V shed 5 bases, J shed 2 bases, and the junction held 7 bases outside the gene matches. CDR3: CASSLGGTGVTDTQYF. CDR3 sequence (DNA): TGTGCCAGCAGCCTAGGTGGGACAGGGGTCACAGATACGCAGTATTTT.

The V and J genes are TRBV11-1 and TRBJ1-1; 9 nucleotides align to TRBD1. CDR3 length equals 15 residues. Trimming took 5 bases from V and 3 from J; bases not matched to a gene: 7. Germline V gene data show CDR1 as SGHAT and CDR2 as FQDESV (reference sequence). The CDR3 spells CASSPDTGGHTEAFF. In nucleotides, the CDR3 is TGTGCCAGCAGCCCGGATACAGGGGGCCACACTGAAGCTTTCTTT.

V and J are TRBV6-2 or TRBV6-3 and TRBJ1-5, with 7 bases lining up with TRBD1. Trimming removed 7 bases from V and 7 bases from J; junction bases left unmatched: 7. Germline V CDR1 and CDR2: MNHEY, SVGEGT. The CDR3 covers 13 residues. The CDR3 region is CASTPTGKQPQHF. DNA of the CDR3: TGTGCCAGCACCCCGACAGGGAAGCAGCCCCAGCATTTT.

This clone was detected only a few times. The V gene is TRBV30, the J gene TRBJ1-1; D ambiguous. Trimming shortened V by 7 bases and J by 7 bases, and 16 bases separated the two germline ends. This CDR3 is 12 amino acids long. Germline CDR1 and CDR2: GTSNPN and SVGIG (reference sequence). DNA for the CDR3: TGTGCCTTCTCAATTTTAGGACTTGAAGCTTTCTTT. This encodes CAFSILGLEAFF.

The chain employs TRBV5-4 and TRBJ2-7; 11 nucleotides align to TRBD2. Germline-derived CDR1 and CDR2 are SGHNT and YYREEE (reference sequence). This CDR3 is built from 16 residues. The ends lost 0 bases at V and 2 bases at J; junction bases unmatched: 4. The CDR3 here is CASSLGLAGGAYEQYF. In DNA, the CDR3 is TGTGCCAGCAGCTTGGGCCTAGCGGGGGGCGCCTACGAGCAGTACTTC.

This chain connects TRBV5-5 to TRBJ1-2; D is perhaps TRBD1 (5 bases). The CDR3 length is 15 residues. CDR1 and CDR2 from the germline V gene are SGHKS and YYEKEE (reference sequence). V lost 4 bases and J lost 1, with 14 bases in between. The CDR3: CASSKGHLINYGYTF. In DNA, the CDR3 is TGTGCCAGCAGCAAAGGACATTTGATTAACTATGGCTACACCTTC.

The rearrangement links TRBV7-9 to TRBJ2-7; 8 bases match TRBD2. The trim removed 3 bases at V and 4 bases at J, leaving 14 bases unmatched. This CDR3 has 17 residues. In germline, CDR1 is SEHNR, CDR2 FQNEAQ (reference sequence). The DNA for the CDR3 is TGTGCCAGCAGCTTTACACCCGGGGGGGGGCCCCGGTACGAGCAGTACTTC. As protein: CASSFTPGGGPRYEQYF.

V and J are TRBV14 and TRBJ2-7; D may be TRBD1 (7 bases). The V end lost 4 bases, the J end lost 4 bases, and 17 bases lay between the germline ends. The CDR3 is 15 residues long. Germline loops: CDR1 SGHDN, CDR2 FVKESK. The DNA of the CDR3 is TGTGCCAGCAGCCCGACAGGGAGGCTCGGTTACGAGCAGTACTTC. Protein sequence: CASSPTGRLGYEQYF.

The chain joins TRBV6-5 to TRBJ2-1; 8 positions agree with TRBD2. Germline values: CDR1 MNHEY, CDR2 SVGAGI. The length of the CDR3 is 15 residues. V was pared by 5 bases and J by 0 bases, with 3 bases of the junction left unmatched. CDR3 region: CASSQSGSSYNEQFF. In nucleotides, the CDR3 is TGTGCCAGCAGTCAAAGCGGGAGCTCCTACAATGAGCAGTTCTTC.

This clone has at least ten counts. This chain joins TRBV19 and TRBJ1-2; D ambiguous. Looked up from germline, CDR1 is LNHDA and CDR2 is SQIVND (reference sequence). V was trimmed by 7 bases and J by 4 bases, leaving 7 bases between them. The CDR3 has 11 residues. Here the CDR3 reads CASTPGYGYTF. CDR3 DNA sequence: TGTGCCAGTACCCCGGGCTATGGCTACACCTTC.

This chain uses TRBV3-1 (or the pseudogene TRBV3-2) with TRBJ2-4, with 7 bases identical to TRBD1. The CDR3 extends over 15 amino acids. V lost 3 bases to trimming and J lost 2 bases; unmatched junction nucleotides: 4. Germline CDR1 and CDR2: LGHDT and YNNKEL (reference sequence). CDR3: CASSHGTAPKNIQYF. The DNA of the CDR3 is TGTGCCAGCAGCCACGGGACAGCCCCCAAAAACATTCAGTACTTC.

The V gene is TRBV28, the J gene TRBJ1-3; 7 nucleotides align to TRBD1. Trimming removed 2 bases from V and 0 bases from J; junction bases left unmatched: 4. The CDR3 sequence is 16 residues long. Germline lookup yields CDR1 MDHEN and CDR2 SYDVKM. CDR3 sequence reads: CASSLNPGGSGNTIYF. The CDR3, as DNA: TGTGCCAGCAGTTTAAATCCAGGGGGCTCTGGAAACACCATATATTTT.

The rearrangement uses TRBV6-2 or TRBV6-3 and TRBJ1-3; TRBD1 matches at 7 bases. V gave up 6 bases and J gave up 0 bases; unmatched junction bases: 11. Germline CDR1 reads MNHEY; CDR2 reads SVGEGT. The CDR3 is 17 residues long. The CDR3 spells CASSWTGPPYSGNTIYF. In nucleotides, the CDR3 is TGTGCCAGCAGCTGGACAGGACCCCCCTACTCTGGAAACACCATATATTTT.

A single count supports this clone. Sequence at one end of the junction differs from germline and may be a read error. The chain couples TRBV11-3 to TRBJ1-1; TRBD1 matches at 7 bases. The germline gives CDR1 SGHNT, CDR2 YENEEA. The CDR3 totals 14 residues. The CDR3 region has the DNA TGTGCCAGCAGCCTAGACAGGGCTAACACTGAAGCTTTCTTT. This codes for CASSLDRANTEAFF.

The rearrangement joins TRBV14 to TRBJ2-1; D might be TRBD2 (5 bases). The CDR3 has 18 amino acids. Trimming left V 0 bases short and J 0 bases short, with 15 bases between. The germline gives CDR1 SGHDN, CDR2 FVKESK. The CDR3 nucleotides are TGTGCCAGCAGCCAAGAAAGGGTGCGGGTAATCTCCTACAATGAGCAGTTCTTC. It yields the protein CASSQERVRVISYNEQFF.

The chain couples TRBV27 to TRBJ2-5; 9 bases agree with TRBD1. Trimming at V came to 4 bases and at J to 4 bases, leaving 1 base not matched to a gene. Germline CDR1 MNHEY, CDR2 SMNVEV (reference sequence). The CDR3 is 13 residues long. The CDR3 is CASSWDRVETQYF. DNA for the CDR3: TGTGCCAGCAGTTGGGACAGGGTAGAGACCCAGTACTTC.

In DNA form, the CDR3 reads TGTGCCAGCAGCTTAGACAGGGTAGGAGGAAAACTGTTTTTT. Translation gives CASSLDRVGGKLFF. This chain connects TRBV7-6 to TRBJ1-4; D may be TRBD1 (6 bases). The CDR3 is 14 residues long. Germline CDR1 SGHVS, CDR2 FNYEAQ. V was clipped by 1 base and J by 10 bases, with 13 bases between them.

The chain is built from TRBV5-1 and TRBJ1-1, with unresolved D. CDR1 and CDR2 from the germline V gene are SGHRS and YFSETQ. V lost 1 base to trimming and J lost 1 base, with 11 bases between them. This CDR3 contains 15 residues. CDR3 loop: CASSLTAGPNTEAFF. The CDR3 DNA reads as TGCGCCAGCAGCTTGACGGCAGGTCCGAACACTGAAGCTTTCTTT.

V usage is TRBV9 and J usage is TRBJ2-7, with TRBD1 matching over 11 bases. The CDR3 is made up of 16 amino acids. V lost 1 base and J lost 5; bases outside the gene matches: 8. Per the germline V gene, CDR1 is SGDLS and CDR2 is YYNGEE. In nucleotides, the CDR3 is TGTGCCAGCAGCGTATCTCCGGGACAGGGGGAGGACGAGCAGTACTTC. Its protein product is CASSVSPGQGEDEQYF.

The chain carries TRBV19 and TRBJ2-7, with 9 positions matching TRBD1. Germline-derived CDR1 and CDR2 are LNHDA and SQIVND (reference sequence). This CDR3 is 14 amino acids long. V was pared by 10 bases and J by 1 base, with 8 bases of the junction left unmatched. In nucleotides, the CDR3 is TGTGCCACCGCGCCGGGACAGGGATCCTACGAGCAGTACTTC. Translating gives CATAPGQGSYEQYF.

The sample holds one count of this clone. CDR3 sequence (DNA): TGTGCCAGCAGTTTATCGAAAGTGAGGGGCAATCAGCCCCAGCATTTT. Translation gives CASSLSKVRGNQPQHF. This chain links TRBV27 with TRBJ1-5, with D unresolved. The germline V gene encodes CDR1 MNHEY and CDR2 SMNVEV (reference sequence). Trimming removed 0 bases at V and 2 bases at J, with 11 bases between. The CDR3 length is 16 residues.

The chain is built from TRBV6-5 and TRBJ2-1; 12 bases are shared with TRBD2. Germline V gene lookup returns CDR1 MNHEY and CDR2 SVGAGI. The V gene end was trimmed by 4 bases and the J gene end by 4 bases; junction bases not matched to a gene: 5. The CDR3 has 16 amino acids. The CDR3 here is CASSSGTSGQYNEQFF. The CDR3 DNA reads as TGTGCCAGCAGTTCAGGGACTAGCGGGCAATACAATGAGCAGTTCTTC.

The table lists this clone with a few counts. The chain has TRBV19 and TRBJ2-7; D perhaps matches TRBD1 (5 bases). Trimming took 6 bases from V and 6 from J, leaving 18 bases between them. The CDR3 length is 14 residues. CDR1 and CDR2 (germline): LNHDA, SQIVND (reference sequence). CDR3 nucleotide sequence: TGTGCCAGTAGAGGAACAGGACGGAGCTCCGAGCAGTACTTC. Its protein is CASRGTGRSSEQYF. Variable domain in full (rest from reference TRBV19 and TRBJ2-7): DGGITQSPKYLFRKEGQNVTLSCEQNLNHDAMYWYRQDPGQGLRLIYYSQIVNDFQKGDIAEGYSVSREKKESFPLTVTSAQKNPTAFYLCASRGTGRSSEQYFGPGTRLTVT.

V is TRBV27 and J is TRBJ2-3; 8 nucleotides match TRBD1. This CDR3 is built from 15 residues. CDR1 and CDR2 from the germline V gene are MNHEY and SMNVEV (reference sequence). The J segment lost 0 bases and the V segment lost 4 bases, leaving 3 bases of the junction unmatched. The CDR3 DNA follows: TGTGCCAGCAGTTCCCGACAGGGGAGCACAGATACGCAGTATTTT. Its protein is CASSSRQGSTDTQYF.

The chain employs TRBV30 and TRBJ1-5; 9 nucleotides match TRBD1. Germline values: CDR1 GTSNPN, CDR2 SVGIG (reference sequence). The V segment lost 2 bases and the J segment 7 bases; nucleotides outside the gene matches: 12. The CDR3 is made up of 16 amino acids. This CDR3 reads CAWSPYSTGGNQPQHF. DNA for the CDR3: TGTGCCTGGAGTCCCTATTCGACAGGGGGGAACCAGCCCCAGCATTTT.